This T cell receptor beta chain was sequenced during a study of T cell repertoires in cytomegalovirus infection. About the research overall: Recently identified HLA-C-restricted CMV epitopes were among the peptides used. Study conclusions and caveats: Of the TCR beta families, the public ones yielded a cumulative frequency that identified carriers of CMV plus the relevant HLA.

Germline V gene lookup returns CDR1 MDHEN and CDR2 SYDVKM. Deletions cut 6 bases from V and 5 bases from J, with 7 bases between. The CDR3 loop spans 11 amino acids. To note about this clonotype: Its matching antigen is unknown.

In TCRdb, the reads were re-called with MiXCR into one record per CDR3 protein. Found here are around 70,000 distinct CDR3 sequences, about 29% of them singletons; the top ten hold 59%. The V call is TRBV28, the J call TRBJ2-5, with D unresolved. This clonotype originated in a human donor in good health (CMV status not recorded). Some clones in this sample may be carry-over from other donors' samples. The starting material was CD8+ T cells from cultured PBMCs, obtained from culture after CMV antigen stimulation. The CDR3 is CASRFEETQYF. In nucleotides, the CDR3 is TGTGCCAGCAGATTCGAGGAGACCCAGTACTTC.